This T cell receptor (beta chain) appears in the sequencing data of a study of blood T cell repertoires in COVID-19. Study in general: Sources were T cells, B-cell-depleted T cells, or PBMCs; the material itself was cDNA or gDNA.

Original handling: It was from reference gene primer amplification that nucleated cell counts were estimated. Sequencing used immunoSEQ multiplex PCR; TCRdb keeps in-frame clones, though not all of them. V, J and clone size are taken as reported in that table, and D and trimming were inferred from the DNA itself. The table shows 150,000 or so clones, with about 80% occurring only once. The V end was cut by 1 base, the J end by 10 bases, with 16 bases between. The CDR3 sequence is 14 residues long. Germline V gives CDR1 LGHDT, CDR2 YNNKEL (reference sequence). This TCR was recovered from a woman aged 60-75 years with acute or convalescent COVID-19. Sequencing was performed on peripheral blood. The rearrangement joins TRBV3-1 (or the pseudogene TRBV3-2) to TRBJ1-1, with TRBD1 as a possible D gene (6 bases). In nucleotides, the CDR3 is TGTGCCAGCAGCCAAGCAGTACAGGGTAGAGGAGCTTTCTTT. As protein: CASSQAVQGRGAFF.